Listed below are T cell receptor beta chains from one sample, sequenced in a study of blood T cell repertoires in COVID-19. The data were produced by immunoSEQ multiplex PCR, yet TCRdb's version contains in-frame clones alone and is incomplete. The sample contains about 440,000 clones, nearly 90% of which appear only once. The specimen sequenced was PBMCs or T cells enriched from blood (not recorded which). These receptors were taken from a woman under 30 with acute COVID-19. Each CDR3 is given with its conserved first and last residue. A D gene is named only where the DNA matches it firmly. Where a row states a size, it is once, few, many or the class of an expanded clone; other rows omit it.

V gene	D gene	clone size	J gene	CDR3 DNA	CDR3 protein
TRBV3-1/TRBV3-2	NA	few	TRBJ2-7	TGTGCCAGCAGCCAAACAGGGTTCCACGAGCAGTACTTC	CASSQTGFHEQYF
TRBV19	TRBD1	few	TRBJ1-2	TGTGCCAGTAGACTCTCAGGGGGGCAACGAGCGGAAAATGGCTACACCTTC	CASRLSGGQRAENGYTF
TRBV9	NA	NA	TRBJ2-3	TGTGCCAGCAGACCTCCAGCGTCCACAGATACGCAGTATTTT	CASRPPASTDTQYF
TRBV5-1	NA	NA	TRBJ1-1	TGCGCCAGCAGTTTTCAGGAGAACACTGAAGCTTTCTTT	CASSFQENTEAFF
TRBV18	NA	once	TRBJ2-7	TGTGCCAGCTCACCACAGGGGGATTCCTACGAGCAGTACTTC	CASSPQGDSYEQYF
TRBV29-1	TRBD1	NA	TRBJ2-5	TGCAGCGTTCAAGTCGTAGGCAGGGGGCGGGAGACCCAGTACTTC	CSVQVVGRGRETQYF
TRBV4-1	NA	NA	TRBJ1-1	TGCGCCAGCAGCCAGGGTCCCTACAGGGACACTGAAGCTTTCTTT	CASSQGPYRDTEAFF
TRBV5-1	NA	once	TRBJ1-6	TGCGCCAGCAGCTTGACAGGGCCGCTTAATTCACCCCTCCACTTT	CASSLTGPLNSPLHF
TRBV5-4	NA	NA	TRBJ2-4	TGTGCCAGCAGCGCCTCACTAGCAACCAAAAACATTCAGTACTTC	CASSASLATKNIQYF
TRBV6-6	NA	NA	TRBJ1-2	TGTGCCACTACCGGGGGTTCTAACTATGGCTACACCTTC	CATTGGSNYGYTF
TRBV19	NA	NA	TRBJ2-5	TGTGCCAGTAGTCTTCGGGACAGGGGTCTAGCGGGGGTTGGAGAGACCCAGTACTTC	CASSLRDRGLAGVGETQYF
TRBV10-3	TRBD1	NA	TRBJ2-7	TGTGCCTCGCGGACAGGGGAGGTTCGGGAGCAGTACTTC	CASRTGEVREQYF
TRBV11-1	TRBD2	NA	TRBJ2-1	TGTGCCAGCAGCTGGACTAGCGGAATACAGGTTGAGCAGTTCTTC	CASSWTSGIQVEQFF
TRBV12-2	NA	NA	TRBJ2-7	TGTGCAAGTCGCTTAGCCGGGACTAGTTCCTACGAGCAGTACTTC	CASRLAGTSSYEQYF
TRBV20-1	NA	NA	TRBJ2-5	TGCAGTGCCCAAGGTGACACACACTTC	CSAQGDTHF
TRBV4-2	TRBD1	NA	TRBJ1-4	TGTGCCAGCAGCCAGCCAGGACAGGGGGTACCTGCAACTAATGAAAAACTGTTTTTT	CASSQPGQGVPATNEKLFF
TRBV18	TRBD1	NA	TRBJ1-5	TGTGCCAGCTCACTTCAGACAGGGAATCAGCCCCAGCATTTT	CASSLQTGNQPQHF
TRBV5-5	NA	NA	TRBJ1-1	TGTGCCAGCAGCGCGCGGGGGGACACTGAAGCTTTCTTT	CASSARGDTEAFF
TRBV28	NA	few	TRBJ1-4	TGTGCCAGCGTTTTATCGGGGAGCGAAAAACTGTTTTTT	CASVLSGSEKLFF
TRBV6-2/TRBV6-3	NA	once	TRBJ1-1	TGTGCCAGCAGTTATCTGTCTGAAGCTTTCTTT	CASSYLSEAFF
TRBV13	TRBD1	NA	TRBJ1-2	TGTGCCAGCAGCCGAGGACAGGGGGCCGGCTACACCTTC	CASSRGQGAGYTF
TRBV21-1	NA	NA	TRBJ1-4	TGTGCCAGCAGCAAAGACTCCTTCGATAATGAAAAACTGTTTTTT	CASSKDSFDNEKLFF
TRBV7-9	NA	once	TRBJ2-5	TGTGCCAGCAGCTCGGACAGTCGTCAAGAGACCCAGTACTTC	CASSSDSRQETQYF
TRBV6-5	TRBD1	NA	TRBJ2-7	TGTGCCAGCAGTAAGGGACAGGGGAGGAACGAGCAGTACTTC	CASSKGQGRNEQYF
TRBV5-1	TRBD1	NA	TRBJ1-5	TGCGCCAGCAGCTCCGGACAGGGGCAGGGGCCCCAGCATTTT	CASSSGQGQGPQHF
TRBV4-3	TRBD2	NA	TRBJ2-1	TGCGCCAGCAGCCACCGTCTAGCGCCCCAACGTCTAGCGGGAGTTGACAATGAGCAGTTCTTC	CASSHRLAPQRLAGVDNEQFF
TRBV27	NA	NA	TRBJ2-5	TGTGCCAGCAGTTTCGTCAAAGCGTACCAAGAGACCCAGTACTTC	CASSFVKAYQETQYF
TRBV30	TRBD1	NA	TRBJ1-4	TGTGCCTGGGGAGGACAGGGAGGTTTTGAAAAACTGTTTTTT	CAWGGQGGFEKLFF
TRBV9	TRBD1	once	TRBJ1-3	TGTGCCAGCAGCCCCAGGGACAGCTCTGGAAACACCATATATTTT	CASSPRDSSGNTIYF
TRBV30	TRBD2	NA	TRBJ2-2	TGTGCCTGGACGCTAGCGGGAGTCACCGGGGAGCTGTTTTTT	CAWTLAGVTGELFF
TRBV5-1	NA	NA	TRBJ1-6	TGCGCCAGCAGCTCGGGGGAGGGCCTCTCACCCCTCCACTTT	CASSSGEGLSPLHF
TRBV9	TRBD1	NA	TRBJ2-7	TGTGCCAGCAGCCCTAGGGATAAGACAGGGGCCTACGAGCAGTACTTC	CASSPRDKTGAYEQYF
TRBV21-1	NA	few	TRBJ2-7	TGTGCCAGCAACTCGGGCCCGGGACAGTTTGCTTACTACGAGCAGTACTTC	CASNSGPGQFAYYEQYF
TRBV27	NA	NA	TRBJ1-3	TGTGCCAGCAGTTTAGATCCTGACTACGGGCACTCTGGAAACACCATATATTTT	CASSLDPDYGHSGNTIYF
TRBV7-8	TRBD1	NA	TRBJ2-7	TGTGCCAGCAGCTTAGATCTGGGATTGGGACAGATAAAACAATACGAGCAGTACTTC	CASSLDLGLGQIKQYEQYF
TRBV5-1	TRBD1	few	TRBJ2-2	TGCGCCAGCAGCCTGGGACAGGGGGCCACCGGGGAGCTGTTTTTT	CASSLGQGATGELFF
TRBV7-9	TRBD1	NA	TRBJ2-3	TGTGCCAGCAGCTTAGGGATACAGGGGGATACGCAGTATTTT	CASSLGIQGDTQYF
TRBV4-2	TRBD2	NA	TRBJ2-1	TGTGCCAGCAGCCAAGACGTGGCTAGCGGGAGGGCACAGTTCTTC	CASSQDVASGRAQFF
TRBV6-7	TRBD2	once	TRBJ2-1	TGTGCCAGCAGTTACCTGGCGGGGGGGCAGTTCTTC	CASSYLAGGQFF
TRBV24-1	TRBD1	NA	TRBJ1-2	TGTGCCACCAGTGCACCCGGGACAGGGGGCTTCTATGGCTACACCTTC	CATSAPGTGGFYGYTF
TRBV7-8	NA	NA	TRBJ2-7	TGTGCCAGCAGCCTAAGAACCGCCCCCGCGCCCGAGCAGTACTTC	CASSLRTAPAPEQYF
TRBV30	TRBD1	NA	TRBJ1-5	TGTGCCTGGACCTACAGGGGGCGCATCCAGCCCCAGCATTTT	CAWTYRGRIQPQHF